Presented here are 23 T cell receptor beta chains from one specimen sequenced in a study of T cell responses to AZD1222 COVID-19 vaccine. Data came from immunoSEQ multiplex PCR; TCRdb stores just in-frame clones and leaves some out. Here the sample spans around 110,000 clones, less than 90% being singletons. The sample in question was peripheral blood, obtained on day 0 of AZD1222 vaccination. The source of these receptors is an adult in good health.

DNA of the CDR3: TGTGCCAGCAGTCTTCCAGGGGGGGGCACCGGGGAGCTGTTTTTT. Its protein product is CASSLPGGGTGELFF. The chain uses TRBV7-2 and TRBJ2-2; either TRBD1 or TRBD2 may supply D (7 bases each). The germline CDR1 and CDR2 sequences are SGHTA and FQGNSA. The CDR3 is 15 residues long. V shed 6 bases and J shed 4 bases, with 15 bases lying between them.

The chain couples TRBV10-1 to TRBJ1-2; a weak D match, TRBD1 (5 bases). The CDR3 is 11 amino acids. V was cut by 4 bases and J by 8 bases, with 8 bases left in between. Germline CDR1 WNHNN, CDR2 SYGVQD (reference sequence). DNA for the CDR3: TGCGCCAGCAGTGGGGGGGACGGCTACACCTTC. Protein product: CASSGGDGYTF.

V gene TRBV28 combines with J gene TRBJ1-2, with D possibly TRBD1 on 6 matching bases. Per the germline V gene, CDR1 is MDHEN and CDR2 is SYDVKM. The CDR3 is 20 amino acids. V was clipped by 8 bases and J by 7 bases, with 38 bases between them. DNA of the CDR3: TGTGCCAGCGGATTTACCGGAGGGGGGACCGCCTCTGGGCACGGTGGTGGCTACACCTTC. Encoded protein: CASGFTGGGTASGHGGGYTF.

The rearrangement uses TRBV19 and TRBJ2-7, with D hard to call. The CDR3 has 14 residues. Trimming removed 4 bases at V and 2 bases at J, with 12 bases between. The germline gives CDR1 LNHDA, CDR2 SQIVND (reference sequence). In DNA form, the CDR3 reads TGTGCCAGTAGTACACTGGGCGGACCCTACGAGCAGTACTTC. Translation: CASSTLGGPYEQYF.

CDR3 protein: CASSVWWGGTSDIQYF. The CDR3 DNA reads as TGTGCCAGCAGCGTATGGTGGGGCGGGACTAGTGACATTCAGTACTTC. The rearrangement links TRBV9 to TRBJ2-4, with 8 nucleotides matching TRBD2. Trimming removed 1 base from V and 8 bases from J; junction bases left unmatched: 11. CDR3 length: 16 amino acids. Germline assignment: CDR1 SGDLS and CDR2 YYNGEE. Using reference TRBV9 and TRBJ2-4 for the parts outside the CDR3, the full variable domain is DSGVTQTPKHLITATGQRVTLRCSPRSGDLSVYWYQQSLDQGLQFLIQYYNGEERAKGNILERFSAQQFPDLHSELNLSSLELGDSALYFCASSVWWGGTSDIQYFGAGTRLSVL.

The sample holds one count of this clone. This chain joins TRBV2 and TRBJ2-7, with D unclear. Germline V gene lookup returns CDR1 SNHLY and CDR2 FYNNEI. V was cut by 8 bases and J by 2 bases, with 13 bases left in between. The CDR3 sequence is 13 residues long. In nucleotides, the CDR3 is TGTGCCAGCGCCACCGACAACCCCTACGAGCAGTACTTC. This encodes CASATDNPYEQYF.

The CDR3 region has the DNA TGTGCCAGCAGTTTATACGGGACAGGGAACTATGGCTACACCTTC. Its protein is CASSLYGTGNYGYTF. The gene calls are TRBV27 and TRBJ1-2; 9 nucleotides line up with TRBD1. CDR1 and CDR2 from the germline V gene are MNHEY and SMNVEV (reference sequence). After removal of 1 base from V and 2 bases from J, the junction contained 2 bases not matched to a gene. This CDR3 spans 15 amino acids.

CDR3 loop: CASSARQGARWTEAFF. Here the CDR3 DNA reads TGCGCCAGCAGCGCCCGACAGGGGGCGCGTTGGACTGAAGCTTTCTTT. The V gene is TRBV4-1, the J gene TRBJ1-1, with 10 nucleotides matching TRBD1. Germline CDR1 MGHRA, CDR2 YSYEKL. This CDR3 spans 16 amino acids. The V and J ends lost 5 bases and 5 bases, in that order; junction bases with no gene match: 11.

The CDR3 loop reads CASKKEGNSPLHF. DNA for the CDR3: TGTGCCAGCAAAAAGGAAGGTAATTCACCCCTCCACTTT. The chain links TRBV2 to TRBJ1-6, with D unresolved. The CDR3 runs 13 residues. Looked up from germline, CDR1 is SNHLY and CDR2 is FYNNEI. V lost 7 bases to trimming and J lost 6 bases, with 10 bases between them.

The chain joins TRBV2 to TRBJ1-5; TRBD1 aligns across 7 bases. Looked up from germline, CDR1 is SNHLY and CDR2 is FYNNEI. The ends lost 4 bases at V and 4 bases at J; junction bases unmatched: 7. The CDR3 contains 15 residues. CDR3 bases: TGTGCCAGCAGTGGAGACAGGGCGCGGAATCAGCCCCAGCATTTT. Translating it yields CASSGDRARNQPQHF.

This clone occurred once. The rearrangement uses TRBV5-1 and TRBJ2-7; the D gene could be TRBD1 or TRBD2 (5 bases each). Germline V gives CDR1 SGHRS, CDR2 YFSETQ. The CDR3 length is 15 residues. The germline V and J ends were trimmed by 3 bases and 5 bases, with 18 bases remaining between them. The CDR3 DNA sequence: TGCGCCAGCAGCTATCTCACAGGAGGTCTGGACGAGCAGTACTTC. Translation: CASSYLTGGLDEQYF. Together with reference TRBV5-1 and TRBJ2-7, the CDR3 gives the full variable domain: KAGVTQTPRYLIKTRGQQVTLSCSPISGHRSVSWYQQTPGQGLQFLFEYFSETQRNKGNFPGRFSGRQFSNSRSEMNVSTLELGDSALYLCASSYLTGGLDEQYFGPGTRLTVT.

The gene calls are TRBV18 and TRBJ2-7; D unresolved. Germline-derived CDR1 and CDR2 are KGHSH and LQKENI. V was pared by 1 base and J by 4 bases, with 11 bases between. This CDR3 contains 14 residues. The CDR3 coding sequence is TGTGCCAGCTCACCACGGGGTATAGGGTACGAGCAGTACTTC. Translating it yields CASSPRGIGYEQYF.

The chain links TRBV28 to TRBJ2-1; D not certain. CDR1 is MDHEN and CDR2 is SYDVKM in the germline V gene. The CDR3 is 13 amino acids. Trimming removed 7 bases at V and 4 bases at J, with 11 bases between. CDR3 residues: CASILDGYNEQFF. Written as DNA, the CDR3 is TGTGCCAGCATTCTGGACGGATACAATGAGCAGTTCTTC.

For the CDR3, the DNA is TGCGCCAGCAGCCAAGAGGTCCGGGACAGTTACGAGCAGTACTTC. It translates to CASSQEVRDSYEQYF. This rearrangement joins TRBV4-1 to TRBJ2-7; 7 bases are shared with TRBD1. Looked up from germline, CDR1 is MGHRA and CDR2 is YSYEKL. V was clipped by 0 bases and J by 4 bases; unmatched bases: 6. The CDR3 runs 15 residues.

This chain links TRBV19 with TRBJ1-2; no definite D call. The CDR3 is 10 amino acids. The germline V and J ends were trimmed by 7 bases and 6 bases, with 6 bases remaining between them. Germline V gene sequence: CDR1 LNHDA, CDR2 SQIVND (reference sequence). CDR3 DNA: TGTGCCAGTAAAAGGGATGGCTACACCTTC. Amino acids: CASKRDGYTF.

This chain joins TRBV19 and TRBJ1-5, with TRBD1 as a possible D gene (5 bases). V dropped 10 bases and J dropped 7 bases, with 17 bases sitting between them. The germline V gene encodes CDR1 LNHDA and CDR2 SQIVND (reference sequence). CDR3 length equals 13 residues. CDR3 in DNA: TGTGCCACCAGGGACTTAAGCGCCCAGCCCCAGCATTTT. Amino acid sequence: CATRDLSAQPQHF.

This rearrangement joins TRBV2 to TRBJ1-2; TRBD1 matches at 7 bases. The V gene's germline CDR1 is SNHLY and CDR2 FYNNEI. The CDR3 is 12 amino acids. V was clipped by 8 bases and J by 7 bases; unmatched bases: 7. CDR3 in amino acids: CASLTGVGGYTF. In DNA, the CDR3 is TGTGCCAGCTTAACAGGGGTCGGTGGCTACACCTTC.

The genes are TRBV19 and TRBJ2-3; TRBD1 is a possible D gene (8 bases). Between the trimmed V and J ends, which lost 3 bases and 6 bases, there was a span of 25 bases. From germline, CDR1 is LNHDA and CDR2 SQIVND (reference sequence). The CDR3 runs to 18 residues. In nucleotides, the CDR3 is TGTGCCAGTAGTATTCCGGGACAGGTGTACGGGAGGCTGGATACGCAGTATTTT. Residues: CASSIPGQVYGRLDTQYF.

This chain uses TRBV28 with TRBJ1-1; D is unclear. The V gene's germline CDR1 is MDHEN and CDR2 SYDVKM. V lost 3 bases and J lost 7, with 12 bases in between. The CDR3 has 13 residues. The CDR3 coding sequence is TGTGCCAGCAGTTTCCCCCCAACGGTTGAAGCTTTCTTT. This translates into CASSFPPTVEAFF.

About this clone: Additional DNA sequences in this sample encode the identical CDR3. This chain joins TRBV10-2 and TRBJ2-7; D unresolved. The germline gives CDR1 WSHSY, CDR2 SAAADI. Between the trimmed V and J ends, which lost 0 bases and 2 bases, there was a span of 8 bases. This CDR3 is 14 amino acids long. The CDR3 reads CASSESWGPYEQYF. The CDR3 DNA reads as TGCGCCAGCAGTGAGTCGTGGGGTCCCTACGAGCAGTACTTC.

The rearrangement links TRBV18 to TRBJ2-7; 10 bases line up with TRBD1. The CDR3 length is 15 residues. Germline CDR1 reads KGHSH; CDR2 reads LQKENI. Unmatched junction bases numbered 6, after V lost 2 bases and J lost 5 bases. CDR3 sequence (DNA): TGTGCCAGCTCACCAAATTCGGGACAGGGGAACGAGCAGTACTTC. Its protein is CASSPNSGQGNEQYF.

The chain recombines TRBV12-3 or TRBV12-4 with TRBJ1-6; D ambiguous. The ends were cut back, 8 bases at V and 0 bases at J, with 5 bases in the middle. The CDR3 loop spans 13 amino acids. The DNA of the CDR3 is TGTGCCAGCCGCGGCTCCTATAATTCACCCCTCCACTTT. It is translated as CASRGSYNSPLHF.

The V and J genes are TRBV15 and TRBJ2-1, with D possibly TRBD2 on 6 matching bases. CDR1 is LNHNV and CDR2 is YYDKDF in the germline V gene (reference sequence). Trimming took off 1 base at V and 1 base at J, with 11 bases between the two ends. The CDR3 totals 16 residues. DNA of the CDR3: TGTGCCACCAGCAGAGTTGGCCGGGGGTCCTACAATGAGCAGTTCTTC. It is translated as CATSRVGRGSYNEQFF.